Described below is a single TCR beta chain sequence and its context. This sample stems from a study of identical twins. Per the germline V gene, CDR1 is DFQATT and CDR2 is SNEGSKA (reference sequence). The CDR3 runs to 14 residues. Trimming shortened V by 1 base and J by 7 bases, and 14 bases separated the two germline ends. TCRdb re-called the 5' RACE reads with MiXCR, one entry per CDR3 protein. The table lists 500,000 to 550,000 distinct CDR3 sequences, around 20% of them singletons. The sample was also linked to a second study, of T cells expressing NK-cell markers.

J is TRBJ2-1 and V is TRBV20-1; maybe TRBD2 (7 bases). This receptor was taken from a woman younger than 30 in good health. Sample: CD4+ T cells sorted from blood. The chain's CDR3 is CSARVGGPENEQFF. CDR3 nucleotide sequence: TGCAGTGCTAGAGTCGGGGGGCCTGAAAATGAGCAGTTCTTC.